This record concerns one T cell receptor beta chain sequence. Each cDNA molecule carried a unique molecular identifier. TCRdb reprocessed the 5' RACE reads via MiXCR and lists one record per CDR3 protein. Here the sample spans more than 45,000 distinct CDR3 sequences, over 10% being singletons. The sample belongs to a study of early T cells in non-severe SARS-CoV-2 infection. V was trimmed by 5 bases and J by 1 base, leaving 8 bases between them. Germline V gene sequence: CDR1 SGHTA, CDR2 FQGNSA. The CDR3 has 13 amino acids. The chain is built from TRBV7-2 and TRBJ2-5; tentatively, D is TRBD2 (5 bases). The sequenced sample consisted of whole blood. This sequence originates from an adult who was a healthcare worker with PCR-confirmed SARS-CoV-2 infection or an uninfected control (not recorded which). The chain's CDR3 is CASSHGLQETQYF. CDR3 bases: TGTGCCAGCAGCCATGGACTCCAAGAGACCCAGTACTTC.